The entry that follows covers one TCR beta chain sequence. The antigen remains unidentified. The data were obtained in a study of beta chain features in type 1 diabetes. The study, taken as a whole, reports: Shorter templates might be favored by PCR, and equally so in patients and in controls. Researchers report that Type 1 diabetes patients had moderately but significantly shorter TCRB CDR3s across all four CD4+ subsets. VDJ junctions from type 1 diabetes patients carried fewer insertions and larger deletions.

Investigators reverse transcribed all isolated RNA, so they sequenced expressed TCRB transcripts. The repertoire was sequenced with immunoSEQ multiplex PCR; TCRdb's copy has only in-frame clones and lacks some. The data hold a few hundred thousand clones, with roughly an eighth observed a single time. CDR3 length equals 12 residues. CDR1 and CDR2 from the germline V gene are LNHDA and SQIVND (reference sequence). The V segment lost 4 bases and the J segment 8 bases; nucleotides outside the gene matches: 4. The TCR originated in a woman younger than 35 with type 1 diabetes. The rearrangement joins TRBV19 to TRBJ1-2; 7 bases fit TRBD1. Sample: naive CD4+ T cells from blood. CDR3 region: CASSTAGGGYTF. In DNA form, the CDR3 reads TGTGCCAGTAGTACCGCAGGGGGAGGCTACACCTTC.